This TCR beta chain was sequenced for a study of regulatory T cells in long-lasting Graves disease. General observations from the study: Persistent disease showed a preference for TRBV28, TRBJ1-2 and TRBJ2-5. The TCR repertoire of persistent Graves' patients was less diverse than that of newly diagnosed ones.

The CDR3 runs 17 residues. Trimming left V 5 bases short and J 0 bases short, with 17 bases between. CDR1 LNHDA and CDR2 SQIVND come from the germline V gene (reference sequence). Arm-PCR of CDR3 regions and iRepertoire HTBI primers were the basis on which TCR beta libraries were built. As handled by the study authors: The study identified 55 to 80 TRBV and 14 to 15 TRBJ segments across samples. Each CDR3 protein is one row after TCRdb ran MiXCR on the multiplex PCR reads. The V and J calls shown here were made by TCRdb, not taken from the authors' results. The sample carries around 500,000 distinct CDR3 sequences, about 16% recorded once. This clonotype was seen only a few times. Its antigen is not known. The time point was: newly diagnosed GD, antithyroid drugs for less than 3 months. The TCR library was prepared using RNA isolated from PBMCs. These records were also assigned to another study, of T cells in Graves' hyperthyroidism and ophthalmopathy.

The sequencing here drew on peripheral blood mononuclear cells (PBMCs), taken at new diagnosis, from a patient treated with antithyroid drugs. The V and J genes are TRBV19 and TRBJ1-3; D is possibly TRBD1 (5 bases). This TCR was sampled from a middle-aged woman with Graves disease. DNA of the CDR3: TGTGCCAGTAGTCAAGCCCTTGACAGCCCCTCTGGAAACACCATATATTTT. Its translation is CASSQALDSPSGNTIYF.